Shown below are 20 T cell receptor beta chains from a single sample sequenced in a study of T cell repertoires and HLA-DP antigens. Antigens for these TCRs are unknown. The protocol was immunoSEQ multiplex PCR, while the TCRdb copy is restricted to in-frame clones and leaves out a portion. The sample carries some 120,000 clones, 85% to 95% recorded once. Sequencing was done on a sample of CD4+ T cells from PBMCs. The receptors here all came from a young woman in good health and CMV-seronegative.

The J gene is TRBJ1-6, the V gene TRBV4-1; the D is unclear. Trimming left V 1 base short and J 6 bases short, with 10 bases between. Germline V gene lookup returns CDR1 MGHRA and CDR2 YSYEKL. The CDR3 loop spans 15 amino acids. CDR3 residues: CASSQVRMTNSPLHF. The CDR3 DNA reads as TGCGCCAGCAGCCAAGTCCGGATGACTAATTCACCCCTCCACTTT.

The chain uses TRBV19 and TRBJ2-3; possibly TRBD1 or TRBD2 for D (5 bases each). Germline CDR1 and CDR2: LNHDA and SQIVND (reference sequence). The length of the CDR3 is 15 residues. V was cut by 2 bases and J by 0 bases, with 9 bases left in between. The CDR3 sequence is CASSISGASTDTQYF. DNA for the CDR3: TGTGCCAGTAGTATATCCGGGGCTAGCACAGATACGCAGTATTTT.

In DNA, the CDR3 is TGTGCCAGCAGTAAACCCGGACAGGGCCACAATGAGCAGTTCTTC. Amino acids: CASSKPGQGHNEQFF. The genes are TRBV6-1 and TRBJ2-1; 8 bases align to TRBD1. The CDR3 length is 15 residues. Germline CDR1 reads MNHNS; CDR2 reads SASEGT. V was clipped by 5 bases and J by 5 bases; unmatched bases: 8.

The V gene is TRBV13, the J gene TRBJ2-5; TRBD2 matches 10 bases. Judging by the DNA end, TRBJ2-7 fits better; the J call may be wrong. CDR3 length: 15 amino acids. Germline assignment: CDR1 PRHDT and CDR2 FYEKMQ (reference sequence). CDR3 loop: CASSLRASGSGEQYF. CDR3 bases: TGTGCCAGCAGCTTAAGGGCTAGCGGGAGCGGCGAGCAGTACTTC.

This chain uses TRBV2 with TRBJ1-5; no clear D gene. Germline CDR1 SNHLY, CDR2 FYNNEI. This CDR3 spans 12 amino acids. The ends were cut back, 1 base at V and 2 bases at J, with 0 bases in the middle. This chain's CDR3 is CASSEGNQPQHF. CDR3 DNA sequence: TGTGCCAGCAGTGAAGGCAATCAGCCCCAGCATTTT. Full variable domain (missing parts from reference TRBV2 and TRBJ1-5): EPEVTQTPSHQVTQMGQEVILRCVPISNHLYFYWYRQILGQKVEFLVSFYNNEISEKSEIFDDQFSVERPDGSNFTLKIRSTKLEDSAMYFCASSEGNQPQHFGDGTRLSIL.

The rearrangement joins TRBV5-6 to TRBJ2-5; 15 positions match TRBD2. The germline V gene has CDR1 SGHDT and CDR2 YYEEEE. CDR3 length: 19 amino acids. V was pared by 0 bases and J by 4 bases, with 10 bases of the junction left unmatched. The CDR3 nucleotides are TGTGCCAGCAGCTTGGGATTTGGGACTAGCGGGAGGAGCACAGAGACCCAGTACTTC. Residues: CASSLGFGTSGRSTETQYF. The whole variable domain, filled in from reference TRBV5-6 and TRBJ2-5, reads DAGVTQSPTHLIKTRGQQVTLRCSPKSGHDTVSWYQQALGQGPQFIFQYYEEEERQRGNFPDRFSGHQFPNYSSELNVNALLLGDSALYLCASSLGFGTSGRSTETQYFGPGTRLLVL.

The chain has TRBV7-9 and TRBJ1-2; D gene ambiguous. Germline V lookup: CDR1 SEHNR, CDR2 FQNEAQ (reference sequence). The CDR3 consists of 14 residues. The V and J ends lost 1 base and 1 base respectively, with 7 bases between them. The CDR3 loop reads CASSLGGHNYGYTF. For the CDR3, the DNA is TGTGCCAGCAGCTTAGGAGGCCATAACTATGGCTACACCTTC.

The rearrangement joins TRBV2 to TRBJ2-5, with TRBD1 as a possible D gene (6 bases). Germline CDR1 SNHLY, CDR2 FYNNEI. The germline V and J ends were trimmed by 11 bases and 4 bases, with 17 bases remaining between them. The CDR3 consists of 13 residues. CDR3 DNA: TGTGCCGGCGTGGGGGCTAGCCGAGAGACCCAGTACTTC. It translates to CAGVGASRETQYF.

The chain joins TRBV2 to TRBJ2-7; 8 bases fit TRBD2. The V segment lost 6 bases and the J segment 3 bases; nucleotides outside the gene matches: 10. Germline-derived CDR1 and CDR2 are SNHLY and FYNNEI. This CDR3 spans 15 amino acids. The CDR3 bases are TGTGCCAGCAGGGTCGACAGCGGGGGAAGCTACGAGCAGTACTTC. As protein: CASRVDSGGSYEQYF. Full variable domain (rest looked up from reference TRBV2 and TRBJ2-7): EPEVTQTPSHQVTQMGQEVILRCVPISNHLYFYWYRQILGQKVEFLVSFYNNEISEKSEIFDDQFSVERPDGSNFTLKIRSTKLEDSAMYFCASRVDSGGSYEQYFGPGTRLTVT.

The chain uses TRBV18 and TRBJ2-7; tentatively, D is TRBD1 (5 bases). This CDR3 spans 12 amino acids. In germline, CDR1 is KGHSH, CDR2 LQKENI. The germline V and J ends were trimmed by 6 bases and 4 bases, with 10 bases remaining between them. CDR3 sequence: CASSPDIYEQYF. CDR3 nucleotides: TGTGCCAGCTCGCCGGACATTTACGAGCAGTACTTC.

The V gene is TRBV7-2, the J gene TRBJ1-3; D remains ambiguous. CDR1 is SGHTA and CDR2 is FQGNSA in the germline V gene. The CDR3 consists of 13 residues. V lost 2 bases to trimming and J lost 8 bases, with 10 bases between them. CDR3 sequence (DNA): TGTGCCAGCAGCTTATGGGGATGCGACACCATATATTTT. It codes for CASSLWGCDTIYF.

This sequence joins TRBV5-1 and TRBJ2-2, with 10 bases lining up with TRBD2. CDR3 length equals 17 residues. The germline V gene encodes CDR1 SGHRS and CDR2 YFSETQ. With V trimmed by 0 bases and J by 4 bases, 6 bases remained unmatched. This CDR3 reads CASSLEASGSGTGELFF. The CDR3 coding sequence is TGCGCCAGCAGCTTGGAGGCTAGCGGGAGTGGCACCGGGGAGCTGTTTTTT.

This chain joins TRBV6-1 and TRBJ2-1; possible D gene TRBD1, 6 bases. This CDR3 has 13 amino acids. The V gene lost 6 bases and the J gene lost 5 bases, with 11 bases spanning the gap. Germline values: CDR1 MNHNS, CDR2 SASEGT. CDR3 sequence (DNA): TGTGCCAGCAGATGGACAGCGAACAATGAGCAGTTCTTC. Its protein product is CASRWTANNEQFF.

CDR3 nucleotides: TGTGCCAGCAGCTACAGGGATACGCAGTATTTT. This encodes CASSYRDTQYF. The V gene is TRBV11-1, the J gene TRBJ2-3, with D possibly matching TRBD1 (5 bases). The CDR3 sequence is 11 residues long. The V end was cut by 4 bases, the J end by 6 bases, with 5 bases between. The germline V gene encodes CDR1 SGHAT and CDR2 FQDESV (reference sequence).

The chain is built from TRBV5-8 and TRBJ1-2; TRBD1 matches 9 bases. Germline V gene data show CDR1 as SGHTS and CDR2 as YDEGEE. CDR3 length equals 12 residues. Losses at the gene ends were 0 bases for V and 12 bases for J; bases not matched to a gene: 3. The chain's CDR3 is CASSLGTGVDTF. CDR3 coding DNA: TGTGCCAGCAGCTTGGGGACAGGGGTGGACACCTTC.

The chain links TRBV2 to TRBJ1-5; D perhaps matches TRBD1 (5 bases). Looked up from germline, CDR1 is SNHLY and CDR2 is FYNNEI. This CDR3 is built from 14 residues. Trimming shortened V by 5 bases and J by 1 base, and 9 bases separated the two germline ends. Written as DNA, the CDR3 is TGTGCCAGCAGTCGGGAGGGGAGCAATCAGCCCCAGCATTTT. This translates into CASSREGSNQPQHF.

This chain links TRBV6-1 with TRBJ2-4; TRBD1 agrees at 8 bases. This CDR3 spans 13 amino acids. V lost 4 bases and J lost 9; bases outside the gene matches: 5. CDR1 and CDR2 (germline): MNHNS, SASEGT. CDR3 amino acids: CASSGTGFGIQYF. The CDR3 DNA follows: TGTGCCAGCAGTGGGACAGGGTTCGGCATTCAGTACTTC.

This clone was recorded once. In nucleotides, the CDR3 is TGTGCCAGCAGCTTGAACAGGGGCTTTGATACGCAGTATTTT. Translation gives CASSLNRGFDTQYF. The chain recombines TRBV5-4 with TRBJ2-3, with TRBD1 matching 7 bases. This CDR3 is 14 amino acids long. The V gene's germline CDR1 is SGHNT and CDR2 YYREEE (reference sequence). Trimming cost V 1 base and J 6 bases; bases outside gene matches: 5.

In DNA form, the CDR3 reads TGTGCCAGCAGTTCTGACAGGGTTAACTATGGCTACACCTTC. Its translation: CASSSDRVNYGYTF. J is TRBJ1-2 and V is TRBV28; TRBD1 matches at 7 bases. V lost 4 bases, J lost 1 base, and 3 bases stayed unmatched. The germline gives CDR1 MDHEN, CDR2 SYDVKM. This CDR3 has 14 residues.

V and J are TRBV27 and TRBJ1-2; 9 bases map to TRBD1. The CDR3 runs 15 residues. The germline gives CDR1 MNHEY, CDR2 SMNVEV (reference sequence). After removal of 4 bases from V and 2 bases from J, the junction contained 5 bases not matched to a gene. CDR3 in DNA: TGTGCCAGCAGTTCAAACAGGGGGCGGAACTATGGCTACACCTTC. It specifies CASSSNRGRNYGYTF.